This section outlines one T cell receptor (beta chain) sequence together with its context. Its antigen remains unidentified. This entry belongs to a study of cytomegalovirus exposure and HLA in healthy donors. Findings of the study overall: An analysis was carried out later, and it reportedly showed fewer N-insertions in an Asian-associated ancestry cluster than the approximately 700-donor mean. The study reported that TCR beta sequences accurately predicted HLA-A and HLA-B alleles in most subjects. Later genetic work tied a missense DCLRE1C variant to beta-chain V and J trimming. Within the data, a cluster of highly shared sequence variants was likely a sequencing artifact.

The CDR3 runs to 14 residues. CDR1 is SGHTA, CDR2 FQGNSA, per germline. Trimming left V 5 bases short and J 3 bases short, with 11 bases between. The PCR contained 60 Vbeta and 13 Jbeta primers. Sequencing was performed with immunoSEQ multiplex PCR; in TCRdb, only in-frame clones are kept and a portion is missing. This table has around 70,000 clones, roughly 71% appearing once. J is TRBJ2-4 and V is TRBV7-2; a possible D gene is TRBD1 (5 bases). The sequencing input was PBMCs. The origin of this receptor is a man between 70 and 80 years old in good health and CMV-seronegative. CDR3 residues: CASSKDRGKNIQYF. DNA of the CDR3: TGTGCCAGCAGCAAGGATAGGGGCAAAAACATTCAGTACTTC. The variable domain in full, with the rest retrieved from reference TRBV7-2 and TRBJ2-4, is GAGVSQSPSNKVTEKGKDVELRCDPISGHTALYWYRQSLGQGLEFLIYFQGNSAPDKSGLPSDRFSAERTGGSVSTLTIQRTQQEDSAVYLCASSKDRGKNIQYFGAGTRLSVL.